These T cell receptor beta chains were read from a single sample in a study of cytomegalovirus exposure and HLA in healthy donors. Method: immunoSEQ multiplex PCR; TCRdb's copy keeps in-frame clones and lacks some. The sample gives about 160,000 clones, about 80% of which show up once; 1% is in the top ten. The sample comprised PBMCs. These receptors were taken from a woman aged 50 to 60 in good health and CMV-seropositive. CDR3s include the opening cysteine and the closing phenylalanine or tryptophan. Clone size is given for some rows only: seen once, a few or many times, or a class if the clone is expanded.

J gene | CDR3 length | V gene | clone size | CDR3 protein
TRBJ1-2 | 15 | TRBV18 | . | CASSMVPAGLHGYTF
TRBJ2-5 | 13 | TRBV28 | few | CASSLGWEETQYF
TRBJ2-7 | 13 | TRBV6-6 | few | CASRLLVSYEQYF
TRBJ2-4 | 14 | TRBV5-1 | . | CASSRGESLNIQYF
TRBJ2-4 | 15 | TRBV28 | . | CASRGTDLAKNIQYF
TRBJ1-1 | 13 | TRBV6-5 | . | CAISRTGDTEAFF
TRBJ2-3 | 15 | TRBV28 | . | CASRIGEHSTDTQYF
TRBJ2-4 | 16 | TRBV28 | . | CASSPKYVREWNIQYF
TRBJ2-1 | 12 | TRBV5-5 | . | CASSPVGSGEFF
TRBJ1-1 | 13 | TRBV9 | . | CASSFGQYTEAFF
TRBJ1-2 | 13 | TRBV6-5 | . | CASSTQGTYGYTF
TRBJ2-3 | 16 | TRBV5-4 | . | CASSPKISGVSDTQYF
TRBJ2-5 | 15 | TRBV27 | . | CASVDKARRRETQYF
TRBJ1-2 | 11 | TRBV30 | . | CAWSDGRGYTF
TRBJ1-5 | 18 | TRBV7-2 | . | CASSLAWSGINSNQPQHF
TRBJ2-5 | 14 | TRBV7-9 | . | CSSSLSQRGETQYF
TRBJ2-5 | 12 | TRBV6-5 | . | CASSSGWETQYF
TRBJ2-5 | 11 | TRBV20-1 | . | CSARDMETQYF
TRBJ2-3 | 10 | TRBV7-9 | . | CASRDTLQYF
TRBJ2-5 | 16 | TRBV4-2 | . | CASSPVIGGVEETQYF
TRBJ2-5 | 13 | TRBV5-1 | few | CASSVQGEETQYF
TRBJ2-7 | 12 | TRBV2 | . | CASTQGAYEQYF
TRBJ1-2 | 17 | TRBV23-1 | . | CASSQYRGKQGNYGYTF
TRBJ2-5 | 15 | TRBV18 | . | CASSPFTGNQETQYF
TRBJ1-1 | 13 | TRBV19 | . | CASSWAAGAEAFF
TRBJ2-6 | 15 | TRBV27 | . | CASSTLQPGANVLTF
. | 14 | TRBV4-3 | . | CASSQETYSYEQYF
TRBJ1-4 | 15 | TRBV5-4 | . | CASSAQTGINEKLFF
TRBJ2-3 | 16 | TRBV11-2 | . | CASSLVLAESTDTQYF
TRBJ2-7 | 16 | TRBV5-4 | . | CASSSRGSGDYYEQYF
TRBJ2-1 | 16 | TRBV5-5 | . | CASSFLAGYGDNEQFF
TRBJ1-1 | 14 | TRBV4-2 | few | CASSQGRGTTEAFF
TRBJ2-1 | 15 | TRBV15 | few | CATSREDRGYNEQFF
TRBJ1-1 | 15 | TRBV28 | . | CASPPSQGLNTEAFF